A selection of T cell receptor beta chains follows, all from one sample in a study of shared clonotypes between healthy human individuals. Clones were sequenced by immunoSEQ multiplex PCR, and TCRdb holds only the in-frame ones, with some missing. The data show under 2,500,000 clones, about 94% seen once. Source material: naive CD4+ T cells sorted from blood. These receptors were obtained from a man aged 18 to 30 in good health. Each CDR3 is given with its conserved first and last residue.

TRBJ1-1 TRBV5-1 CASSSPGETEAFF
TRBJ1-2 TRBV30 CAWRELGGRGYTF
TRBJ2-5 TRBV2 CASKGEQGVKTQYF
TRBJ2-7 TRBV7-3 CASSLWGGQDEQYF
TRBJ2-5 TRBV28 CATRRGGLSETQYF
TRBJ1-5 TRBV4-2 CASSQDWDSNQPQHF
TRBJ1-5 TRBV7-2 CASSLVGGEPQHF
TRBJ1-6 TRBV5-1 CASSLSQVNSPLHF
TRBJ2-1 TRBV20-1 CSASAYNEQFF
TRBJ1-1 TRBV25-1 CASRLDTEAFF
TRBJ1-4 TRBV5-1 CASSLALGAGEKLFF
TRBJ2-7 TRBV7-2 CASSSINQGEQYF
TRBJ2-3 TRBV9 CASSVGGGTAQYF
TRBJ2-3 TRBV7-3 CASSLTPRFSPDTQYF
TRBJ2-1 TRBV10-2 CASSDSGLAGVVYEQFF
TRBJ2-1 TRBV9 CASSPRLAGGSSYNEQFF
TRBJ1-5 TRBV5-1 CASSFTGEGQPQHF